Below are 20 T cell receptor beta chains sequenced from a single sample in a study of blood T cell repertoires in COVID-19. Method: immunoSEQ multiplex PCR; TCRdb's copy keeps in-frame clones and lacks some. The sample lists approximately 360,000 clones; around 83% were seen once. What was sequenced was PBMCs or T cells enriched from blood (not recorded which). The receptors here all came from a woman aged 45-65 years who had recovered from COVID-19.

This chain uses TRBV24-1 with TRBJ1-2; D remains ambiguous. The V and J ends lost 4 bases and 7 bases respectively, with 9 bases between them. The CDR3 totals 12 residues. Germline V gives CDR1 KGHDR, CDR2 SFDVKD. CDR3 DNA: TGTGCCACCAGTGACTGGAGGACTGGCTACACCTTC. Translating gives CATSDWRTGYTF.

This chain uses TRBV11-3 with TRBJ2-1, with D uncertain. CDR3 length equals 15 residues. Trimming took 5 bases from V and 0 from J, leaving 11 bases between them. The germline V gene has CDR1 SGHNT and CDR2 YENEEA. CDR3 amino acids: CASSQIQSSYNEQFF. CDR3 coding DNA: TGTGCCAGCAGCCAGATACAAAGCTCCTACAATGAGCAGTTCTTC.

This chain uses TRBV11-1 with TRBJ2-5; TRBD2 aligns across 11 bases. V dropped 2 bases and J dropped 5; count of bases not matched to a gene: 7. Germline V gene sequence: CDR1 SGHAT, CDR2 FQDESV (reference sequence). The CDR3 is 16 amino acids. The CDR3 reads CASSLLAGGLLETQYF. In DNA, the CDR3 is TGTGCCAGCAGCTTATTAGCGGGAGGGCTTTTGGAGACCCAGTACTTC.

V gene TRBV5-1 combines with J gene TRBJ1-1, with unresolved D. The V and J ends lost 4 bases and 1 base respectively, with 11 bases between them. The CDR3 extends over 14 amino acids. Germline CDR1 is SGHRS and CDR2 is YFSETQ. The CDR3 here is CASSRGSRNTEAFF. The CDR3 nucleotides read TGCGCCAGCAGCAGAGGTAGTCGGAACACTGAAGCTTTCTTT.

This clone was counted once. This rearrangement joins TRBV3-1 (or the pseudogene TRBV3-2) to TRBJ2-5, with D perhaps TRBD2 (6 bases). CDR1 and CDR2 (germline): LGHDT, YNNKEL (reference sequence). The CDR3 sequence is 15 residues long. The ends were cut back, 4 bases at V and 2 bases at J, with 14 bases in the middle. CDR3 coding DNA: TGTGCCAGCAGCCTCGCGGGAAGGGTGCAAGAGACCCAGTACTTC. Its protein is CASSLAGRVQETQYF.

The J gene is TRBJ1-2, the V gene TRBV4-3, with D tentatively TRBD1 (6 bases). Germline lookup yields CDR1 LGHNA and CDR2 YSLEER. The CDR3 has 18 residues. Deletions cut 4 bases from V and 6 bases from J, with 27 bases between. The CDR3 loop reads CASSPTSKGNRAANGYTF. The CDR3 nucleotides read TGCGCCAGCAGCCCTACCTCGAAAGGTAACAGGGCGGCCAATGGCTACACCTTC.

The chain recombines TRBV20-1 with TRBJ1-1; D gene ambiguous. V lost 2 bases to trimming and J lost 2 bases, with 3 bases between them. The CDR3 runs to 11 residues. CDR1 and CDR2 from the germline V gene are DFQATT and SNEGSKA (reference sequence). CDR3: CSARPNTEAFF. The CDR3 DNA sequence: TGCAGTGCTAGACCAAACACTGAAGCTTTCTTT.

This rearrangement joins TRBV4-2 to TRBJ2-1, with 10 bases aligning to TRBD2. The CDR3 covers 15 residues. V lost 6 bases and J lost 5; bases outside the gene matches: 7. Germline V gives CDR1 LGHNA, CDR2 YNFKEQ. CDR3 sequence reads: CASRDSSGRDNEQFF. As DNA, the CDR3 is TGTGCCAGCAGAGACTCCAGCGGGAGGGACAATGAGCAGTTCTTC.

The chain carries TRBV5-1 and TRBJ2-2; perhaps TRBD2 as D (5 bases). The germline V gene has CDR1 SGHRS and CDR2 YFSETQ. Deletions cut 1 base from V and 4 bases from J, with 14 bases between. This CDR3 is built from 16 residues. CDR3 DNA: TGCGCCAGCAGCTTGTTCGGGAAAAGCGGCACCGGGGAGCTGTTTTTT. As protein: CASSLFGKSGTGELFF.

The sample holds many counts of this clone. The V gene is TRBV19, the J gene TRBJ2-2, with D unclear. V dropped 1 base and J dropped 2 bases, with 8 bases sitting between them. There are 15 residues in the CDR3. Germline V gene lookup returns CDR1 LNHDA and CDR2 SQIVND (reference sequence). In DNA form, the CDR3 reads TGTGCCAGTAGTATAGGCAGTTTTAACACCGGGGAGCTGTTTTTT. Amino acid sequence: CASSIGSFNTGELFF. Full variable domain (missing parts from reference TRBV19 and TRBJ2-2): DGGITQSPKYLFRKEGQNVTLSCEQNLNHDAMYWYRQDPGQGLRLIYYSQIVNDFQKGDIAEGYSVSREKKESFPLTVTSAQKNPTAFYLCASSIGSFNTGELFFGEGSRLTVL.

The rearrangement links TRBV30 to TRBJ1-3, with 7 bases matching TRBD1. The J segment lost 4 bases and the V segment lost 4 bases, leaving 7 bases of the junction unmatched. The CDR3 extends over 14 amino acids. Germline V gene sequence: CDR1 GTSNPN, CDR2 SVGIG (reference sequence). CDR3 region: CAWTGGGQGNTIYF. DNA for the CDR3: TGTGCCTGGACCGGAGGGGGCCAGGGAAACACCATATATTTT.

The chain couples TRBV5-4 to TRBJ1-2; TRBD1 matches at 8 bases. Germline V gene sequence: CDR1 SGHNT, CDR2 YYREEE (reference sequence). This CDR3 spans 14 amino acids. With V trimmed by 5 bases and J by 6 bases, 9 bases remained unmatched. This chain's CDR3 is CASSDTGGHHGYTF. DNA of the CDR3: TGTGCCAGCAGTGATACAGGGGGTCATCATGGCTACACCTTC.

The V and J genes are TRBV6-2 or TRBV6-3 and TRBJ2-1, with D possibly matching TRBD1 (5 bases). Germline V lookup: CDR1 MNHEY, CDR2 SVGEGT. The CDR3 contains 17 residues. The germline V and J ends were trimmed by 5 bases and 0 bases, with 17 bases remaining between them. The CDR3 region is CASSGQGRLSSYNEQFF. The DNA of the CDR3 is TGTGCCAGCAGTGGGCAGGGAAGACTGAGCTCCTACAATGAGCAGTTCTTC.

This rearrangement joins TRBV6-5 to TRBJ1-6, with 9 bases lining up with TRBD1. Germline V gene data show CDR1 as MNHEY and CDR2 as SVGAGI. There are 14 residues in the CDR3. V shed 2 bases, J shed 11 bases, and the junction held 4 bases outside the gene matches. The CDR3 DNA reads TGTGCCAGCAGTTACCGGACAGGGGAGACACCCCTCCACTTT. Its protein product is CASSYRTGETPLHF.

The chain uses TRBV7-2 and TRBJ2-7, with D hard to call. The CDR3 extends over 16 amino acids. Trimming left V 3 bases short and J 1 base short, with 16 bases between. Germline values: CDR1 SGHTA, CDR2 FQGNSA. In nucleotides, the CDR3 is TGTGCCAGCAGCTTGAGACCCACGACTGGGTCCTACGAGCAGTACTTC. Amino acids: CASSLRPTTGSYEQYF.

The rearrangement links TRBV27 to TRBJ1-4; D perhaps matches TRBD1 (5 bases). Germline V gene sequence: CDR1 MNHEY, CDR2 SMNVEV (reference sequence). This CDR3 contains 14 residues. Trimming took 6 bases from V and 4 from J, leaving 12 bases between them. In nucleotides, the CDR3 is TGTGCCAGCAGGCAGGGACTTATTAATGAAAAACTGTTTTTT. It translates to CASRQGLINEKLFF.

This rearrangement joins TRBV7-2 to TRBJ2-5; no clear D gene. Trimming took off 0 bases at V and 2 bases at J, with 16 bases between the two ends. CDR3 size: 17 residues. Germline CDR1 SGHTA, CDR2 FQGNSA. Here the CDR3 reads CASSLALLRIQQETQYF. The CDR3 region has the DNA TGTGCCAGCAGCTTAGCGCTACTCCGAATTCAACAAGAGACCCAGTACTTC. Looking up the rest from reference TRBV7-2 and TRBJ2-5 gives the full variable domain: GAGVSQSPSNKVTEKGKDVELRCDPISGHTALYWYRQSLGQGLEFLIYFQGNSAPDKSGLPSDRFSAERTGGSVSTLTIQRTQQEDSAVYLCASSLALLRIQQETQYFGPGTRLLVL.

V is TRBV5-4 and J is TRBJ2-3, with 13 bases that match TRBD2. V lost 2 bases, J lost 2 bases, and 5 bases stayed unmatched. Germline assignment: CDR1 SGHNT and CDR2 YYREEE (reference sequence). The CDR3 consists of 17 residues. This chain's CDR3 is CASSLWTSGGLTDTQYF. CDR3 coding DNA: TGTGCCAGCAGCTTATGGACTAGCGGGGGCCTCACAGATACGCAGTATTTT. Full variable domain (outside the CDR3, taken from reference TRBV5-4 and TRBJ2-3): ETGVTQSPTHLIKTRGQQVTLRCSSQSGHNTVSWYQQALGQGPQFIFQYYREEENGRGNFPPRFSGLQFPNYSSELNVNALELDDSALYLCASSLWTSGGLTDTQYFGPGTRLTVL.

This clone is a singleton in its sample. The rearrangement joins TRBV2 to TRBJ1-4; a possible D gene is TRBD1 (5 bases). CDR1 is SNHLY, CDR2 FYNNEI, per germline. Deletions cut 3 bases from V and 8 bases from J, with 19 bases between. The CDR3 sequence is 16 residues long. The CDR3 sequence is CASSDPRTKQEEKLFF. The CDR3 DNA sequence: TGTGCCAGCAGTGATCCACGTACCAAACAGGAGGAAAAACTGTTTTTT.

This clone was seen once. The V call is TRBV7-2, the J call TRBJ2-2; 11 positions match TRBD1. J gave up 6 bases and V 5 bases, and 11 bases lay outside the gene matches. Germline CDR1 reads SGHTA; CDR2 reads FQGNSA. The CDR3 has 17 residues. The CDR3, as DNA: TGTGCCAGCAGCGGAACGCGGGACAGGGGGTTGGCCGGGGAGCTGTTTTTT. It is translated as CASSGTRDRGLAGELFF.